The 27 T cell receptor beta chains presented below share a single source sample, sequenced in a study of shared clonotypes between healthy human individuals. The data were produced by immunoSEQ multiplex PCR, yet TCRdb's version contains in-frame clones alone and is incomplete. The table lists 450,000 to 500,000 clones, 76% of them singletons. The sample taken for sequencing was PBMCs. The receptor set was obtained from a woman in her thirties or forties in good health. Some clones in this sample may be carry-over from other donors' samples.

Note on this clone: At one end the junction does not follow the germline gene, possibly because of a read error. In DNA form, the CDR3 reads TGCGCCAGCAGTTTCGGCACAGGTACGCAGTATTTT. Translated, it gives CASSFGTGTQYF. The chain is built from TRBV10-2 and TRBJ2-3; D may be TRBD1 (5 bases). This CDR3 spans 12 amino acids. Germline CDR1 reads WSHSY; CDR2 reads SAAADI.

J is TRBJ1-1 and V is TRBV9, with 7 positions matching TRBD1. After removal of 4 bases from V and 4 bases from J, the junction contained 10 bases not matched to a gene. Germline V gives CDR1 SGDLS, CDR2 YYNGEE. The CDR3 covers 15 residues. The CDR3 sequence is CASSPRQGVGTEAFF. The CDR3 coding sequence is TGTGCCAGCAGCCCCCGACAGGGCGTGGGCACTGAAGCTTTCTTT. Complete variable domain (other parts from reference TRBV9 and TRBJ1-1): DSGVTQTPKHLITATGQRVTLRCSPRSGDLSVYWYQQSLDQGLQFLIQYYNGEERAKGNILERFSAQQFPDLHSELNLSSLELGDSALYFCASSPRQGVGTEAFFGQGTRLTVV.

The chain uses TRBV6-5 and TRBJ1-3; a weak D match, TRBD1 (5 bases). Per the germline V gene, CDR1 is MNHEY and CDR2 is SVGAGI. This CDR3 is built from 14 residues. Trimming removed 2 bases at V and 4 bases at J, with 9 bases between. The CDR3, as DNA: TGTGCCAGCAGTTACCGCGGGGGGGGAAACACCATATATTTT. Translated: CASSYRGGGNTIYF.

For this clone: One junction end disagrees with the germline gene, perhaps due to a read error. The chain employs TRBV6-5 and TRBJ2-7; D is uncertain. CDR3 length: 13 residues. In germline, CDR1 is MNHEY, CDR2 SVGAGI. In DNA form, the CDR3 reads TGTGCCGGCAGTTACGGTTTCTCCTACGAGCAGTACTTC. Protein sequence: CAGSYGFSYEQYF.

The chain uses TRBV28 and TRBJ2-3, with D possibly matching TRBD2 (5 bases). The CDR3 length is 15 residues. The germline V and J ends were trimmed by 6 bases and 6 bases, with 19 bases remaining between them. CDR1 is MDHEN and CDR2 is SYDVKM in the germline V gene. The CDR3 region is CASSNPGIFPDTQYF. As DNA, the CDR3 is TGTGCCAGCAGCAATCCCGGGATATTCCCCGATACGCAGTATTTT. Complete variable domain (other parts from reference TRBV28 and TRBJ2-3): DVKVTQSSRYLVKRTGEKVFLECVQDMDHENMFWYRQDPGLGLRLIYFSYDVKMKEKGDIPEGYSVSREKKERFSLILESASTNQTSMYLCASSNPGIFPDTQYFGPGTRLTVL.

This CDR3 is CASSVAPGPTYEQYF. In nucleotides, the CDR3 is TGTGCCAGCAGCGTAGCCCCAGGCCCCACCTACGAGCAGTACTTC. V is TRBV9 and J is TRBJ2-7, with D unresolved. Trimming shortened V by 0 bases and J by 2 bases, and 12 bases separated the two germline ends. Looked up from germline, CDR1 is SGDLS and CDR2 is YYNGEE. The CDR3 length is 15 residues.

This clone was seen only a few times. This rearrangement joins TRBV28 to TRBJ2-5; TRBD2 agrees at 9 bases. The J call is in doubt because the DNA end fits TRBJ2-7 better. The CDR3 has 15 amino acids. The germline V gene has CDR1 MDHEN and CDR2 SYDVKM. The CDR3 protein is CASSPSGMSPYEQYF. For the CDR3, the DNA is TGTGCCAGCAGTCCTAGCGGGATGAGCCCCTACGAGCAGTACTTC.

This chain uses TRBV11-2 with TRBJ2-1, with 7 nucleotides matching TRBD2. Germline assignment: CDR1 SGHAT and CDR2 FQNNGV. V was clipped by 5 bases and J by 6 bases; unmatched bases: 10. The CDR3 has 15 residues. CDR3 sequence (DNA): TGTGCCAGCAGCCCAAGGACTAGTGGAGGCAATGAGCAGTTCTTC. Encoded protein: CASSPRTSGGNEQFF.

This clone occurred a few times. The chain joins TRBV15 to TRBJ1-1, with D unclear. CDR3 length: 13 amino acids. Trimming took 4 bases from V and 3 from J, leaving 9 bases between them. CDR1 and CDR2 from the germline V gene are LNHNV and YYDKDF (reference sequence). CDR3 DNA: TGTGCCACCAGCAAAGGACTGTACACTGAAGCTTTCTTT. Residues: CATSKGLYTEAFF.

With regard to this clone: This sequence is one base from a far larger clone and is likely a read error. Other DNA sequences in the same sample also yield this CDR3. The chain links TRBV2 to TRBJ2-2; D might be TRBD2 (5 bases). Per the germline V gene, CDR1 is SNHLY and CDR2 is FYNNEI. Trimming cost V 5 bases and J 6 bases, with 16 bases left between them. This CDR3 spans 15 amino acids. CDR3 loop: CASSPPAAGAGELFF. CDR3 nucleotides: TGTGCCAGCAGTCCGCCAGCAGCCGGGGCCGGGGAGCTGTTTTTT.

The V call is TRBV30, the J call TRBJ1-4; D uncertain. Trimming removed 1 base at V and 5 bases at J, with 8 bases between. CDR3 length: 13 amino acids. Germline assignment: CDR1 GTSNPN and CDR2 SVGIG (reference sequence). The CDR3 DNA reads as TGTGCCTGGAGTGCGGAGGGAAATGAAAAACTGTTTTTT. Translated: CAWSAEGNEKLFF.

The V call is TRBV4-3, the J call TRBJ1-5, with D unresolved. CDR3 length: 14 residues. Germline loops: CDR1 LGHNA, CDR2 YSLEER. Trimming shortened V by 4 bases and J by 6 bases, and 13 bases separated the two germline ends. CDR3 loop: CASSPQWAGQPQHF. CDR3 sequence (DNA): TGCGCCAGCAGCCCCCAATGGGCTGGTCAGCCCCAGCATTTT.

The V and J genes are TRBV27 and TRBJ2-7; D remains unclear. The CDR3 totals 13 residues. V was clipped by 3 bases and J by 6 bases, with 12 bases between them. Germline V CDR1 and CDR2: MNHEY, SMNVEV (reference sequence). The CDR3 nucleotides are TGTGCCAGCAGTTTTACGACGGAGCGCGAGCAGTACTTC. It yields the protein CASSFTTEREQYF.

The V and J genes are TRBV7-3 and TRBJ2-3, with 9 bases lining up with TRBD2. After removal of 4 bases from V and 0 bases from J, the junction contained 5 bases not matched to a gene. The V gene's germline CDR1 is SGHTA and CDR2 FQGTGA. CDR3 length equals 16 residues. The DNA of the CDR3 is TGTGCCAGCAGCTCCGGGACTAGCACTAGCACAGATACGCAGTATTTT. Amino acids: CASSSGTSTSTDTQYF. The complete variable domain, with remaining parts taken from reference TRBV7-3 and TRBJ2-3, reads GAGVSQTPSNKVTEKGKYVELRCDPISGHTALYWYRQSLGQGPEFLIYFQGTGAADDSGLPNDRFFAVRPEGSVSTLKIQRTERGDSAVYLCASSSGTSTSTDTQYFGPGTRLTVL.

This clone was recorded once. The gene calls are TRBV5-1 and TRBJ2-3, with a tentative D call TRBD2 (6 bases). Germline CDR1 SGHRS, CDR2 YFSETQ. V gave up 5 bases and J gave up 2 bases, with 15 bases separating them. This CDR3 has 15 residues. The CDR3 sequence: CASSGRLGVTDTQYF. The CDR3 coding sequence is TGCGCCAGCAGTGGCCGACTAGGGGTCACAGATACGCAGTATTTT.

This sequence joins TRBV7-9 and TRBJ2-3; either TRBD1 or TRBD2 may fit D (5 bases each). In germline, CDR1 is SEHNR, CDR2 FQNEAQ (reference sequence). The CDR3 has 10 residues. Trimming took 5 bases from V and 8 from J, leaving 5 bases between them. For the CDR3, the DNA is TGTGCCAGCAGCGGGGGTACGCAGTATTTT. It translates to CASSGGTQYF.

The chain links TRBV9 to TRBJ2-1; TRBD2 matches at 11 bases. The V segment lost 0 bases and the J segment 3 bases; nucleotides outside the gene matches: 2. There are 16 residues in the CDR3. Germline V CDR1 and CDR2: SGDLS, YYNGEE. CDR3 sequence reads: CASSVDLAGGYNEQFF. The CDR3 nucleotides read TGTGCCAGCAGCGTAGATCTAGCGGGAGGCTACAATGAGCAGTTCTTC.

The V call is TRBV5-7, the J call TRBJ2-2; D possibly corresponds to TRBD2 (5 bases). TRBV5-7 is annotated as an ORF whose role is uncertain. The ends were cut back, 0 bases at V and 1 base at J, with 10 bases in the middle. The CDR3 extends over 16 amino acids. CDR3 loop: CASSLGGKGNTGELFF. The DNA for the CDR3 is TGTGCCAGCAGCTTGGGAGGGAAAGGGAACACCGGGGAGCTGTTTTTT.

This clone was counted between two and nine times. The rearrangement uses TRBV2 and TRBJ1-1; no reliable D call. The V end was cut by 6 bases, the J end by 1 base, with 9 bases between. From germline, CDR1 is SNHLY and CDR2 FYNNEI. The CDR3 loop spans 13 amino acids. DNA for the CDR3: TGTGCCAGCAGCGTTAATCAGAACACTGAAGCTTTCTTT. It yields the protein CASSVNQNTEAFF. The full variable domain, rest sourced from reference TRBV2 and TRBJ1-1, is EPEVTQTPSHQVTQMGQEVILRCVPISNHLYFYWYRQILGQKVEFLVSFYNNEISEKSEIFDDQFSVERPDGSNFTLKIRSTKLEDSAMYFCASSVNQNTEAFFGQGTRLTVV.

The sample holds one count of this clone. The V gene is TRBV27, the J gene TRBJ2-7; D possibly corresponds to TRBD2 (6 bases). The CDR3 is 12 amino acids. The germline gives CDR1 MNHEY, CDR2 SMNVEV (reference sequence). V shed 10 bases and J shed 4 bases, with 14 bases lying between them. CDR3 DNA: TGTGCCAACCGGACGGGAGTGTACGAGCAGTACTTC. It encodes CANRTGVYEQYF.

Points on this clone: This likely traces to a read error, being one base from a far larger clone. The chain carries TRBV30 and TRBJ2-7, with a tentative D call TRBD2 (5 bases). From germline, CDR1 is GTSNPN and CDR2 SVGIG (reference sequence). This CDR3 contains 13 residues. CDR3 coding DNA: TGTGCCTGGGGTGTCCCGGAGGCCTACGAGCAGTACTTC. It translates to CAWGVPEAYEQYF.

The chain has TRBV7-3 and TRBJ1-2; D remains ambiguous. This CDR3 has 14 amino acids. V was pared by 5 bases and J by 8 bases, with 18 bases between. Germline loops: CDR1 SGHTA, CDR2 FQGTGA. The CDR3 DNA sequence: TGTGCCAGCAGCCTTAAAGGGTCGGGGTCCGGCTACACCTTC. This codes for CASSLKGSGSGYTF. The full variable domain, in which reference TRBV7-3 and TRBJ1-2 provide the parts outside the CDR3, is GAGVSQTPSNKVTEKGKYVELRCDPISGHTALYWYRQSLGQGPEFLIYFQGTGAADDSGLPNDRFFAVRPEGSVSTLKIQRTERGDSAVYLCASSLKGSGSGYTFGSGTRLTVV.

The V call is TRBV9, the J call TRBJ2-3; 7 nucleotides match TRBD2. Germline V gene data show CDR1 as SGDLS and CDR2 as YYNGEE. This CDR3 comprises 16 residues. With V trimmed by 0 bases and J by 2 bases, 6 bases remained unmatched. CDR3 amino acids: CASSVGLRGVTDTQYF. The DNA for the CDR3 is TGTGCCAGCAGCGTAGGGCTTCGGGGGGTCACAGATACGCAGTATTTT.

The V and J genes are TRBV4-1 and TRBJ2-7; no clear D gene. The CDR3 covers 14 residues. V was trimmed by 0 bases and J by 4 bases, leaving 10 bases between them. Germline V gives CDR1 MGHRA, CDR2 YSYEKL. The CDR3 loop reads CASSQEGYDYEQYF. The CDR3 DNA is TGCGCCAGCAGCCAAGAGGGGTATGATTACGAGCAGTACTTC.

CDR3 bases: TGTGCCAGCAGCCAAGACCTGGCATCAACTATAGGCTACACCTTC. It encodes CASSQDLASTIGYTF. The gene calls are TRBV14 and TRBJ1-2; the D is unclear. The germline CDR1 and CDR2 sequences are SGHDN and FVKESK. V gave up 0 bases and J gave up 8 bases, with 16 bases separating them. This CDR3 is built from 15 residues.

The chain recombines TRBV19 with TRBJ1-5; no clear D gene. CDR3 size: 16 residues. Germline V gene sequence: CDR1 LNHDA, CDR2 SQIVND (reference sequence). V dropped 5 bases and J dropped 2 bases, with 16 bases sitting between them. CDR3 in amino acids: CASSPPRGVGNQPQHF. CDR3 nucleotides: TGTGCCAGTAGTCCCCCGCGTGGGGTGGGCAATCAGCCCCAGCATTTT. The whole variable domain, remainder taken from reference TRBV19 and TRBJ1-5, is DGGITQSPKYLFRKEGQNVTLSCEQNLNHDAMYWYRQDPGQGLRLIYYSQIVNDFQKGDIAEGYSVSREKKESFPLTVTSAQKNPTAFYLCASSPPRGVGNQPQHFGDGTRLSIL.

DNA for the CDR3: TGCGCCAGCAGCCAAACAGGGACTCGTGAAGGAAAACTGTTTTTT. This translates into CASSQTGTREGKLFF. The rearrangement uses TRBV4-1 and TRBJ1-4; D perhaps matches TRBD1 (6 bases). The CDR3 totals 15 residues. V was shortened by 2 bases and J by 10 bases, with 17 bases between the two germline ends. CDR1 is MGHRA and CDR2 is YSYEKL in the germline V gene.